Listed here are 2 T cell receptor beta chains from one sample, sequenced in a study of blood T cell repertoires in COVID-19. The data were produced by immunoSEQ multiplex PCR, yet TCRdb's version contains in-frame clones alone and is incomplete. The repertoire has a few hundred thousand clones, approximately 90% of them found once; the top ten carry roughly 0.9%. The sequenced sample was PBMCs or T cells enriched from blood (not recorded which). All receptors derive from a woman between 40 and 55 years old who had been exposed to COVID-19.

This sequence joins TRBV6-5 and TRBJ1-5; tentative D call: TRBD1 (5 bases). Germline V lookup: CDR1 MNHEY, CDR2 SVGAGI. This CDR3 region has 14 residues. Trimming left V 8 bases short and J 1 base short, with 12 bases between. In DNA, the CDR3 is TGTGCCAGCTCGAACCGGGGGAGCAATCAGCCCCAGCATTTT. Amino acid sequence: CASSNRGSNQPQHF.

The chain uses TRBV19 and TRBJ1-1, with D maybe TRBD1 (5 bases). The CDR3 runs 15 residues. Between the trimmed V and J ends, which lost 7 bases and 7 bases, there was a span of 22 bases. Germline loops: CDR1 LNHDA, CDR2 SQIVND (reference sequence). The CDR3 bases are TGTGCCAGTACCACCTGGGCAGGGAAGGGGAATGAAGCTTTCTTT. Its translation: CASTTWAGKGNEAFF.